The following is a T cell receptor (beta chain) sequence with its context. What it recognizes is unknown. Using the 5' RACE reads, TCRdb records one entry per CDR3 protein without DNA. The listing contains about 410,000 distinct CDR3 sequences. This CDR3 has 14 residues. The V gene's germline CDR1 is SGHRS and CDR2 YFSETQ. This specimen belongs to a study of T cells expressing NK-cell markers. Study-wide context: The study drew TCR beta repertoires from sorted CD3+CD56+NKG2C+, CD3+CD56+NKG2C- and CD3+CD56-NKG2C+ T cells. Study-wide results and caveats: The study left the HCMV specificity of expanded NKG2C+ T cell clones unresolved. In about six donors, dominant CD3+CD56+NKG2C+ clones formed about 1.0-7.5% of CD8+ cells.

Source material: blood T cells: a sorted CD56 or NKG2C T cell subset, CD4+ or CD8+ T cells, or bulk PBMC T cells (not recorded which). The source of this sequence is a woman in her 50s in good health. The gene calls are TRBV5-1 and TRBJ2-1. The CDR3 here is CASSFLGEANEQFF.